Following are 9 T cell receptor beta chains from one sample sequenced in a study of control samples from healthy donors and cancer patients. Sequenced by immunoSEQ multiplex PCR; TCRdb stores in-frame clones only, minus some. The sample contains around 120,000 clones, approximately 90% of which appear only once. Sequences were obtained from blood. The receptors originated from a man aged 40-49 years in good health.

V and J are TRBV3-1 (or the pseudogene TRBV3-2) and TRBJ2-7; 12 nucleotides match TRBD2. The CDR3 spans 14 residues. J was trimmed by 7 bases and V by 1 base; bases with no gene match: 2. In germline, CDR1 is LGHDT, CDR2 YNNKEL (reference sequence). The DNA for the CDR3 is TGTGCCAGCAGCCAAGCTAGCGGGGGGGTAGAGCAGTACTTC. Its translation: CASSQASGGVEQYF.

The gene calls are TRBV24-1 and TRBJ1-2, with 8 bases matching TRBD1. V lost 3 bases, J lost 4 bases, and 15 bases stayed unmatched. The CDR3 length is 18 residues. Germline V gives CDR1 KGHDR, CDR2 SFDVKD. The CDR3 DNA sequence: TGTGCCACCAGTGATCCGAGGACAGGGCCCGCCCGTGGCTATGGCTACACCTTC. Translation: CATSDPRTGPARGYGYTF.

The chain combines TRBV19 with TRBJ1-1; weak D call: TRBD1 (5 bases). Per germline, CDR1 LNHDA and CDR2 SQIVND (reference sequence). Trimming took off 4 bases at V and 5 bases at J, with 11 bases between the two ends. This CDR3 is 13 amino acids long. The CDR3 loop is CASSTQGRTEAFF. DNA of the CDR3: TGTGCCAGTAGTACCCAGGGCCGGACTGAAGCTTTCTTT.

The chain is built from TRBV7-8 and TRBJ1-2; no clear D gene. The CDR3 has 13 residues. Germline CDR1 reads SGHVS; CDR2 reads FQNEAQ. Between the trimmed V and J ends, which lost 4 bases and 0 bases, there was a span of 6 bases. In nucleotides, the CDR3 is TGTGCCAGCAGCTCGCAGTCTAACTATGGCTACACCTTC. Translation gives CASSSQSNYGYTF. The full variable domain, in which reference TRBV7-8 and TRBJ1-2 provide the parts outside the CDR3, is GAGVSQSPRYKVAKRGQDVALRCDPISGHVSLFWYQQALGQGPEFLTYFQNEAQLDKSGLPSDRFFAERPEGSVSTLKIQRTQQEDSAVYLCASSSQSNYGYTFGSGTRLTVV.

This chain joins TRBV2 and TRBJ1-3, with TRBD1 as a possible D gene (6 bases). Between the trimmed V and J ends, which lost 0 bases and 4 bases, there was a span of 16 bases. The V gene's germline CDR1 is SNHLY and CDR2 FYNNEI. The CDR3 extends over 17 amino acids. The CDR3 DNA is TGTGCCAGCAGTGAAGCCCAACAGGGAACCAGAGGAAACACCATATATTTT. It translates to CASSEAQQGTRGNTIYF. Full variable domain (rest looked up from reference TRBV2 and TRBJ1-3): EPEVTQTPSHQVTQMGQEVILRCVPISNHLYFYWYRQILGQKVEFLVSFYNNEISEKSEIFDDQFSVERPDGSNFTLKIRSTKLEDSAMYFCASSEAQQGTRGNTIYFGEGSWLTVV.

V gene TRBV14 combines with J gene TRBJ1-1, with D possibly matching TRBD1 (6 bases). Trimming shortened V by 3 bases and J by 0 bases, and 8 bases separated the two germline ends. Per the germline V gene, CDR1 is SGHDN and CDR2 is FVKESK. The CDR3 runs to 14 residues. CDR3 coding DNA: TGTGCCAGCAGCCATAACAGGGTGAACACTGAAGCTTTCTTT. Translating it yields CASSHNRVNTEAFF.

The chain uses TRBV21-1 and TRBJ2-1; the table's D call, TRBD1, was not checked against the DNA. TRBV21-1 is tagged as a pseudogene. This CDR3 spans 16 amino acids. CDR3 protein: CASSTPGTEGHQEQFF. The DNA for the CDR3 is TGTGCCAGCAGCACGCCCGGGACAGAAGGCCATCAAGAGCAGTTCTTC.

This chain joins TRBV7-2 and TRBJ1-1, with D perhaps TRBD1 (6 bases). CDR1 is SGHTA and CDR2 is FQGNSA in the germline V gene. The CDR3 is 17 amino acids. V lost 5 bases, J lost 3 bases, and 22 bases lay in between. The CDR3 DNA follows: TGTGCCAGCAGCAGAGGGGGGCAGACCCCCCGGTACACTGAAGCTTTCTTT. This sequence encodes CASSRGGQTPRYTEAFF.

V usage is TRBV5-4 and J usage is TRBJ2-5, with D possibly called TRBD1 or TRBD2 (5 bases each). This CDR3 region has 15 residues. The V and J ends lost 0 bases and 5 bases respectively, with 14 bases between them. In germline, CDR1 is SGHNT, CDR2 YYREEE (reference sequence). The CDR3 region is CASSLGGDPGETQYF. The CDR3 DNA reads TGTGCCAGCAGCTTGGGTGGGGACCCCGGGGAGACCCAGTACTTC.